Sequencing of this TCR beta chain was carried out in a study of shared clonotypes between healthy human individuals. Cells designated naive CD8 were CD45RO-negative and were positively selected for CCR7, with terminally differentiated effector memory CD45RA+ cells excluded. Findings and limits, study-wide: Among non-shared clonotypes, generation probabilities were lower than among those shared by all four donors.

Replicate sorted-subset PCRs were loaded with 150 to 250 ng DNA, about 28,000 T cell genomes. Clones were sequenced by immunoSEQ multiplex PCR, and TCRdb holds only the in-frame ones, with some missing. The sample has roughly 1,800,000 clones, over 85% seen once; the top ten hold around 1%. As to this clone: Its specificity is unknown.

CDR1 and CDR2 (germline): PRHDT, FYEKMQ (reference sequence). The CDR3 totals 17 residues. The V and J ends lost 5 bases and 0 bases respectively, with 18 bases between them. The genes are TRBV13 and TRBJ2-3; D perhaps matches TRBD1 (7 bases). This TCR came from a man aged 18 to 30 in good health. The specimen sequenced was naive CD8+ T cells sorted from blood. For the CDR3, the DNA is TGTGCCAGCAGCGATCCCCCAGGGGGACTCAGCACAGATACGCAGTATTTT. It translates to CASSDPPGGLSTDTQYF.